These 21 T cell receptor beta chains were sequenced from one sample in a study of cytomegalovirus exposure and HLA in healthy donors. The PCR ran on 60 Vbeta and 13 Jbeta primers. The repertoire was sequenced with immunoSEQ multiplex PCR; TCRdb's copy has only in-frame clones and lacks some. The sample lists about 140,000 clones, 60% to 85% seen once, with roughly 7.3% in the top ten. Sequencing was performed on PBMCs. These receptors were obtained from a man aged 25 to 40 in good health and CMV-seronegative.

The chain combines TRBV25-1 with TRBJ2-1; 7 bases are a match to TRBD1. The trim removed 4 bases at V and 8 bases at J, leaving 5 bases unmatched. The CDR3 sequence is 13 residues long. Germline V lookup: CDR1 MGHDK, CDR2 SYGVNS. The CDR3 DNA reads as TGTGCCAGCAGTGTAGGACAGGCGTATGAGCAGTTCTTC. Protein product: CASSVGQAYEQFF.

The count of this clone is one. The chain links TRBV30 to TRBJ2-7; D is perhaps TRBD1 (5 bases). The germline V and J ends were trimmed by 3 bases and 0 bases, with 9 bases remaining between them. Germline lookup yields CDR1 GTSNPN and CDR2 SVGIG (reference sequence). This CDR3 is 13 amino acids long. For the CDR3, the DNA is TGTGCCTGGAGCCACAGGAGCTCCTACGAGCAGTACTTC. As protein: CAWSHRSSYEQYF.

As DNA, the CDR3 is TGTGCCAGCAGCTCCGACAGGGACGGTGAAAAACTGTTTTTT. As protein: CASSSDRDGEKLFF. The chain has TRBV27 and TRBJ1-4, with 7 bases identical to TRBD1. Germline CDR1 is MNHEY and CDR2 is SMNVEV (reference sequence). The CDR3 sequence is 14 residues long. The J segment lost 7 bases and the V segment lost 6 bases, leaving 8 bases of the junction unmatched.

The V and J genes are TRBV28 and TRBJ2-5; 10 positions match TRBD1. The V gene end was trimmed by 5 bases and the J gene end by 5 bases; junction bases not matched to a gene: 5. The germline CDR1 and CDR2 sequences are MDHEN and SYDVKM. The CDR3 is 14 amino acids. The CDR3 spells CASSRQGARETQYF. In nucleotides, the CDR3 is TGTGCCAGCAGTAGACAGGGGGCGCGGGAGACCCAGTACTTC.

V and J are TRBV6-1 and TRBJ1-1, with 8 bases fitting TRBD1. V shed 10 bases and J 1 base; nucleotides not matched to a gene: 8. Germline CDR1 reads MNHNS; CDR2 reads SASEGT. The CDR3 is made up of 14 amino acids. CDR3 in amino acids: CATLRGPWNTEAFF. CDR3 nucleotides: TGTGCCACCCTCAGGGGGCCGTGGAACACTGAAGCTTTCTTT.

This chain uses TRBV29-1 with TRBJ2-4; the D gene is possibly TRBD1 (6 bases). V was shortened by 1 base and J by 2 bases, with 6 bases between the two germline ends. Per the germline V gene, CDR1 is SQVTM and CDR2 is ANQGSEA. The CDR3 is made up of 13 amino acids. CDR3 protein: CSVEGGPKNIQYF. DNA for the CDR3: TGCAGCGTTGAAGGGGGGCCCAAAAACATTCAGTACTTC.

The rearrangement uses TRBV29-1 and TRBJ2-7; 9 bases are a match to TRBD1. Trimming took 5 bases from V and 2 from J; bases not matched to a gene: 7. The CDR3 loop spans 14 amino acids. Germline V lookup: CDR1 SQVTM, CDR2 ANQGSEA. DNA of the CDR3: TGCAGCGTTTTACAGGGGGCCCCTACCTACGAGCAGTACTTC. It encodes CSVLQGAPTYEQYF.

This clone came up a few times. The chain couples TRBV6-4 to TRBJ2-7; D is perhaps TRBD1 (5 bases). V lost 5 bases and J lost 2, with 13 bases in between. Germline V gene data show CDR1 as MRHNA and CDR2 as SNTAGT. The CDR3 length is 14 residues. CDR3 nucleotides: TGTGCCAGCAGTCACCCAGGGCTACCCTACGAGCAGTACTTC. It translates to CASSHPGLPYEQYF.

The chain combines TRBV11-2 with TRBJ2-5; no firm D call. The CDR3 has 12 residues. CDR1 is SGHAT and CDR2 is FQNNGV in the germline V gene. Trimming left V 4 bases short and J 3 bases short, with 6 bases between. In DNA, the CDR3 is TGTGCCAGCAGCTCCAGTGAAGAGACCCAGTACTTC. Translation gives CASSSSEETQYF.

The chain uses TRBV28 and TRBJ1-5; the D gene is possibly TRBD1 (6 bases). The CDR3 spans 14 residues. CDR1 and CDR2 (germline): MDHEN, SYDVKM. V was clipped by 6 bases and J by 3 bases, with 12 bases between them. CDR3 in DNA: TGTGCCAGCAGCCGTGGACAGTTCAATCAGCCCCAGCATTTT. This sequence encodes CASSRGQFNQPQHF. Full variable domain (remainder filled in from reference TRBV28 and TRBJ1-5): DVKVTQSSRYLVKRTGEKVFLECVQDMDHENMFWYRQDPGLGLRLIYFSYDVKMKEKGDIPEGYSVSREKKERFSLILESASTNQTSMYLCASSRGQFNQPQHFGDGTRLSIL.

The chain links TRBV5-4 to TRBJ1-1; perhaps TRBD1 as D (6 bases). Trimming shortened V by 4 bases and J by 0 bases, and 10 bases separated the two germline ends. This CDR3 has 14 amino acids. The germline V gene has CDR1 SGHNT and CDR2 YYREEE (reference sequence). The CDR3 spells CASSNGQLNTEAFF. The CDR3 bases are TGTGCCAGCAGCAACGGACAGTTGAACACTGAAGCTTTCTTT. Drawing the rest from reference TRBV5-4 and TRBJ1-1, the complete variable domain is ETGVTQSPTHLIKTRGQQVTLRCSSQSGHNTVSWYQQALGQGPQFIFQYYREEENGRGNFPPRFSGLQFPNYSSELNVNALELDDSALYLCASSNGQLNTEAFFGQGTRLTVV.

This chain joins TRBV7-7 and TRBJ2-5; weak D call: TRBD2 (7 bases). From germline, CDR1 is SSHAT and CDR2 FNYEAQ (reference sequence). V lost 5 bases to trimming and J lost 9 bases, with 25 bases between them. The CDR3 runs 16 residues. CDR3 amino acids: CASSPMGVGGRGSQYF. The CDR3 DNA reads TGTGCCAGCAGCCCGATGGGGGTCGGGGGGCGGGGATCCCAGTACTTC.

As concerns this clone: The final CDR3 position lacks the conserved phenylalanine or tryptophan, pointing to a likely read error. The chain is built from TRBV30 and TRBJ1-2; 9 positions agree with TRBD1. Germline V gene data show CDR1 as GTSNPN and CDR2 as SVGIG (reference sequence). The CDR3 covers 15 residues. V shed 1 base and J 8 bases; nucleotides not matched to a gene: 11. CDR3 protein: CAWSEGTGRGKGYTL. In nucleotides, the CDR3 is TGTGCCTGGAGTGAAGGGACAGGGAGGGGGAAAGGCTACACCCTC.

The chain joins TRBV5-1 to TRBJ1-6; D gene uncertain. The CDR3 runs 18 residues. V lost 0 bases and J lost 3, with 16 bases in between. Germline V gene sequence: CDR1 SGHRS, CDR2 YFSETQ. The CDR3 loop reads CASSLGLSRQIYNSPLHF. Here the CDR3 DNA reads TGCGCCAGCAGCTTGGGATTGTCTCGACAAATCTATAATTCACCCCTCCACTTT. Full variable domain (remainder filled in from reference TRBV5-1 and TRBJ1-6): KAGVTQTPRYLIKTRGQQVTLSCSPISGHRSVSWYQQTPGQGLQFLFEYFSETQRNKGNFPGRFSGRQFSNSRSEMNVSTLELGDSALYLCASSLGLSRQIYNSPLHFGNGTRLTVT.

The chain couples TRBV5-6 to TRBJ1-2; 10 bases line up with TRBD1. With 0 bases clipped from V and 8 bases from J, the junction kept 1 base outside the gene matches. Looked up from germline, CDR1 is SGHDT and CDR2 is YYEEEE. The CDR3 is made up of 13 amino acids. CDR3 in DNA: TGTGCCAGCAGCTTGGGACAGGGGGCCGGCTACACCTTC. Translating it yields CASSLGQGAGYTF.

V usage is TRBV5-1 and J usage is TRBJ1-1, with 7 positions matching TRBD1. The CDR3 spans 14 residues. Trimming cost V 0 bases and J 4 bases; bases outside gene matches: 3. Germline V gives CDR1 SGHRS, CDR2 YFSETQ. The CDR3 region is CASSLGAGGTEAFF. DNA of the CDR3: TGCGCCAGCAGCTTGGGTGCAGGGGGCACTGAAGCTTTCTTT.

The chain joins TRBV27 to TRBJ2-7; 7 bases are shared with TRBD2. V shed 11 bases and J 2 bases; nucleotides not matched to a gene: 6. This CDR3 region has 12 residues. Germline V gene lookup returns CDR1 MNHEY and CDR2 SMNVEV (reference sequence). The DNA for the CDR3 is TGTGCCCGCCAGCGGGGACCCTACGAGCAGTACTTC. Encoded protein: CARQRGPYEQYF.

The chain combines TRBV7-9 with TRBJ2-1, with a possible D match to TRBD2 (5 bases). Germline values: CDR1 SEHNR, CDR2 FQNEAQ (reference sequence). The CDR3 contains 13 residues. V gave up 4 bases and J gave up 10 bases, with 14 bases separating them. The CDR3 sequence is CASSSLYSDEQFF. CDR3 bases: TGTGCCAGCAGCTCGCTGTATAGCGACGAGCAGTTCTTC.

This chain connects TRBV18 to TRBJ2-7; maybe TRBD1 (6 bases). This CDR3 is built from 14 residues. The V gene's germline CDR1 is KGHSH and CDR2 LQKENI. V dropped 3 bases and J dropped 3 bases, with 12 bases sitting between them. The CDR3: CASSPRPTGYEQYF. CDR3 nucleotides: TGTGCCAGCTCACCCCGCCCGACAGGCTACGAGCAGTACTTC.

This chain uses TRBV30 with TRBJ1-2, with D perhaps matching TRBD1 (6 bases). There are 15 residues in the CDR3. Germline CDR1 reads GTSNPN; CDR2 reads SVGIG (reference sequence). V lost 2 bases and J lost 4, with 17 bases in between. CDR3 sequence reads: CAWSPPTGMTYGYTF. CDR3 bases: TGTGCCTGGAGTCCGCCGACAGGAATGACCTATGGCTACACCTTC.

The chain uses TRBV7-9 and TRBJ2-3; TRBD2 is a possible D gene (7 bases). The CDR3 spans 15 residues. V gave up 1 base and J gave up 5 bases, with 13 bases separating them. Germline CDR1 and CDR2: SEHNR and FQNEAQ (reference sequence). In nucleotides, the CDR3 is TGTGCCAGCAGCTTAGTCCGCGGGGGCCTAGATACGCAGTATTTT. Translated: CASSLVRGGLDTQYF.